The entry that follows covers one T cell receptor (beta chain) sequence. The specificity of this receptor is unknown. No per-base quality is available; no much larger clone lies one base away. Libraries were constructed by the immunoSEQ multiplex PCR assay. The multiplex PCR relied on a mix of 60 forward primers for TCR Vbeta segments and 13 reverse primers for TCR Jbeta segments. The CDR3 region of rearranged TCR beta genes was amplified from genomic DNA by a multiplex PCR assay. The amplified TCR beta libraries were sequenced on the Illumina HiSeq System as 87-base-pair reads. The authors processed their data as follows. Across the 600 to 700 repertoires, a later analysis counted around 80 million unique TCR beta chains, 9 million to 14 million of which were shared by at least two donors. A nearest-neighbor algorithm error-corrected the raw reads and collapsed the reads into unique sequences, merging closely related sequences to remove PCR and sequencing errors. V, D and J gene segments were assigned by aligning CDR3 sequences to IMGT reference sequences. For a sequence to be retained, a match of at least six nucleotides to both a V gene segment and a J gene segment was required. A rearrangement was called productive if the CDR3 had no stop codons and remained in frame with V and J, and every other rearrangement was called non-productive. CDR3 was defined by IMGT convention, running from the second conserved V-encoded cysteine to the conserved J-encoded phenylalanine. In an earlier analysis of around 640 of the donors, sequences lacking an unambiguous match to a single V gene segment were excluded. In an earlier analysis of some 590 of the donors, V segments were called functional above 56.7% productive rearrangements and were called segregating when the between-donor standard deviation exceeded 5%. A statistical classification framework was built to diagnose cytomegalovirus status from the catalog of TCR beta chain sequences. In a later analysis, TCR nucleotide sequences were compared against IMGT/GENE-DB human TR gene sequences so that V and J genes could be assigned. In a later analysis, CDR3 sequences and most-parsimonious VDJ recombination scenarios were assigned using the TCRdist pipeline. In a later analysis, each TCR beta chain was defined by its CDR3 amino acid sequence together with its V-gene family, and reads without a unique V-gene family were excluded. A later analysis removed 500 to 650 highly shared, low-generation-probability nucleotide sequences to deal with suspected cross-contamination and a sequencing artifact. A later analysis calculated a clonal expansion index for each public chain from normalized within-repertoire ranks of inferred template counts. A later analysis computed generation probabilities with a VDJ recombination model fitted to out-of-frame rearrangements, and checked the results against IGoR. Hypergeometric tests were used in a later analysis to score TCR-TCR, TCR-HLA and TCR-CMV co-occurrence, with a repertoire-size bias correction applied to the TCR pairs. To estimate false discovery rates, a later analysis permuted the HLA or CMV assignments 20 times. In a later analysis, co-occurring TCRs were grouped with DBSCAN, and TCRdist sequence similarity was added when clustering was performed within HLA-allele-positive subsets. Repertoires with fewer than 30,000 or more than 120,000 public chains were left out of co-occurrence clustering, as were about 5 repertoires with anomalous nucleotide sharing. TCRdb provides this immuneACCESS table in a form limited to in-frame rearrangements. Some clones are lacking; in checked studies, under half of them reflect an unresolved V gene, and why the rest are absent is not known. That table gives V, J and clone size, and the DNA gave D and trimming. In this sample the table shows about 160,000 clones, 60% to 80% of which occur a single time. The ten largest clones represent over 1.3% of the sample.

The cohort consisted of some 670 healthy bone marrow donors. Cohort members were all nominally healthy when sampled, although unrecorded immune exposures were likely present. The donor was CMV seronegative and belonged to the group of 350 or so seronegative cohort members. Each donor provided a peripheral blood sample, and peripheral blood mononuclear cells were used for TCR beta sequencing. Genomic DNA extraction from the blood cell samples was performed with the Qiagen DNeasy Blood Extraction Kit. V has 2 bases trimmed and J has 5 bases trimmed; junction bases matching no gene number 7. Inclusive of the bounding cysteine and phenylalanine, the CDR3 is 16 residues long. Only CDR3 DNA remains: 48 bases, in frame from the first base. The germline V gene (reference sequence) yields LNHDA for CDR1 and SQIVND for CDR2. This specimen belongs to a study of cytomegalovirus exposure and HLA in healthy donors listed by TCRdb under 2017. Background on the whole study: An earlier analysis of approximately 640 of the donors reported roughly 270 Gb of sequence data and approximately 110 million unique TCR beta sequences from 150 million to 200 million T cells. An early release covering about 600 HLA-typed donors comprised about 310 gigabases of sequencing data and some 79 million unique TCR sequences. The genetic ancestry cluster associated with self-reported Caucasian donors included approximately 85% of the roughly 400 genotyped donors. The study was designed to test whether signatures of past pathogen exposure could be identified by cataloging public T cell receptors. The study used immunosequencing to profile the T cell repertoires of approximately 640 subjects and linked those repertoires to cytomegalovirus serostatus. In addition to the first cohort of 666 subjects, a separate validation cohort of around 110 different subjects was used. To predict cytomegalovirus infection status, the study combined high-throughput TCR immunosequencing, statistical association of individual TCRs with disease status, and machine learning. To study patterns of TCR occurrence, a later analysis re-analyzed previously published TCR beta repertoires from just over 650 donors and added high-resolution HLA genotyping. Rather than drawing on any new phenotypic data, the later analysis identified candidate immune exposures from TCR beta sequences and the way those sequences occurred across donors. An earlier analysis of approximately 630 of the donors applied high-throughput TCR beta sequencing to assess whether each TCR beta V gene segment acted as functional or pseudogenic. Donor age, sex, ethnicity and CMV serostatus were collected together with the repertoire data. A later genetic analysis took genome-wide SNP genotypes for about 55% of the 666 donors and used that subset as a discovery cohort. Every discovery cohort repertoire had been produced on one sequencing platform. Both class I and class II loci were covered by HLA typing, at four-digit resolution. The number of typed donors differed by locus: about 620-640 for A, B, C, DRB1 and DQB1; 500 to 550 for DQA1; about 600 for DPA1; and 450 to 480 for DPB1. Roughly five DR-DQ haplotypes were treated as single units for association and clustering because of strong linkage in the cohort. Across 398 genotyped donors of the cohort, an average of approximately 220,000 unique TCR beta nucleotide sequences per donor were sequenced, and around 19% of those sequences were non-productive.

What the work shows at the level of the full study, not this receptor alone: Because some donors lacked HLA typing at each locus, the association tests relied only on the typed subset. Specific HLA alleles were associated with roughly 17,000 TCR beta sequences at a false discovery rate of 0.05 in a later analysis. A further reported finding was that TCR beta sequences accurately predicted the HLA-A and HLA-B alleles for most subjects in the first cohort. Cytomegalovirus status was reported to be diagnosed by the classifier with high specificity and sensitivity in both the original and validation cohorts. The authors suggested that the approach could potentially be extended to other disease states and immunological phenotypes. Several of the top co-occurrence clusters appeared to be linked to parvovirus B19, influenza, CMV and Epstein-Barr virus, according to a later analysis. According to a later analysis, TCR association rates differed among HLA loci, with DRB1 alleles showing the most associated TCRs and HLA-C alleles showing the fewest. A cluster of highly shared sequence variants was judged likely to be a technical artifact of the sequencing pipeline. Linkage disequilibrium might explain the correlated functional status among segregating V segments, but an unknown experimental factor could not be excluded. A later analysis found that most CMV-associated TCR beta chains appeared HLA-restricted, with HLA associations seemingly driven largely by CMV exposure. In a later genetic analysis, fewer N-insertions in productive TCRs were reported among donors in an Asian-associated ancestry cluster than the 666-donor mean. Three of the identified cytomegalovirus-associated TCR beta chains were confirmed in vitro to be specific for cytomegalovirus antigens. This cohort had only TCR beta chains sequenced, and the lack of alpha or paired-chain data limited which features could be detected. In a later genetic analysis, a missense DCLRE1C variant was associated with V-gene and J-gene trimming of TCR beta chains, and the association was replicated in an independent cohort. The earlier analysis of some 540 of the donors excluded roughly 17 rarely observed V segments, including chromosome 9 orphons, because counts were too low. In the study, 150 to 200 TCR beta chains were listed as associated with cytomegalovirus. Compared with equally common non-associated chains, HLA-associated TCR beta chains in a later analysis were more clonally expanded and had lower generation probabilities. Roughly uniform sequencing depth across donors was assumed in presence/absence analyses, although this assumption may not hold. For the cohort, immune exposure information was limited to CMV serostatus. Some IMGT-functional V segments, including TRBV6-2 and TRBV6-3, could not be distinguished by the 87-base-pair reads and were therefore excluded. In an earlier analysis of fewer than 700 of the donors, most TCR beta V segments appeared in productive rearrangements about 87% or about 30% of the time, broadly matching IMGT annotations. Most TCR sequences were observed very rarely across donors, whereas some public TCRs were present in many individuals. When HLA alleles, especially DR and DQ, strongly co-occurred, TCR associations were difficult to assign to individual alleles.

The sequence joins TRBV19 to TRBJ1-1; TRBD1 fits 11 bases in the junction. The sequenced sample was PBMCs. This clonotype originated in a man aged 60-69 years in good health and CMV-seronegative. This receptor carries the CDR3 CASSIQRGQGETEAFF. In nucleotide form, the sequence is TGTGCCAGTAGTATACAACGGGGACAGGGGGAGACTGAAGCTTTCTTT. Joined to the reference TRBV19 and TRBJ1-1 proteins, this CDR3 gives the full variable domain: DGGITQSPKYLFRKEGQNVTLSCEQNLNHDAMYWYRQDPGQGLRLIYYSQIVNDFQKGDIAEGYSVSREKKESFPLTVTSAQKNPTAFYLCASSIQRGQGETEAFFGQGTRLTVV.